The next 8 T cell receptor beta chains were all read from a single sample in a study of cytomegalovirus exposure and HLA in healthy donors (dated by TCRdb to the late 2010s). The library was prepared using the immunoSEQ multiplex PCR assay. For the multiplex PCR, a mixture combining 60 forward primers for TCR Vbeta segments and 13 reverse primers for TCR Jbeta segments was used. As stored in TCRdb, this immuneACCESS dataset retains in-frame rearrangements with V and J assigned. A fraction of the clones does not appear; measured against another copy, unresolved V genes explain less than half of the discrepancy, and the remainder lacks a known reason. This sample gives a few hundred thousand clones in total; 80% to 85% of them show up just once. The ten most abundant clones make up less than 8.5% of the sample. Input material: PBMCs. Receptor source: a woman aged 60-75 years in good health and CMV-seropositive.

In its sample, this clone was seen once. The sample holds other DNA sequences that translate to the same CDR3. This chain's CDR3 is CASSLATGNTEAFF. The CDR3 DNA reads TGCGCCAGCAGCTTGGCGACAGGGAACACTGAAGCTTTCTTT. V is TRBV5-1 and J is TRBJ1-1; TRBD1 might be the D (6 bases). Trimming left V 0 bases short and J 1 base short, with 7 bases between. The CDR3 spans 14 residues. The germline V gene encodes CDR1 SGHRS and CDR2 YFSETQ.

The chain employs TRBV5-6 and TRBJ1-5; the match to TRBD1 covers 9 bases. CDR1 SGHDT and CDR2 YYEEEE come from the germline V gene. The V and J ends lost 0 bases and 3 bases, in that order; junction bases with no gene match: 1. The CDR3 has 15 amino acids. For the CDR3, the DNA is TGTGCCAGCAGCTTGGGACAGGGGGTCAATCAGCCCCAGCATTTT. This encodes CASSLGQGVNQPQHF.

V gene TRBV7-2 combines with J gene TRBJ1-2; no clear D. CDR1 SGHTA and CDR2 FQGNSA come from the germline V gene. V was pared by 7 bases and J by 2 bases, with 17 bases between. The CDR3 is made up of 15 amino acids. CDR3 sequence reads: CASTISGSGNYGYTF. In DNA form, the CDR3 reads TGTGCCAGCACTATTAGCGGGTCGGGGAACTATGGCTACACCTTC.

The genes are TRBV27 and TRBJ2-4, with D perhaps TRBD1 (6 bases). Germline V CDR1 and CDR2: MNHEY, SMNVEV (reference sequence). V lost 4 bases to trimming and J lost 0 bases, with 13 bases between them. This CDR3 spans 16 amino acids. The chain's CDR3 is CASSSGQTLAKNIQYF. The CDR3 DNA follows: TGTGCCAGCAGTTCCGGACAGACCCTAGCCAAAAACATTCAGTACTTC.

V usage is TRBV28 and J usage is TRBJ1-3; the D is unclear. Germline V gives CDR1 MDHEN, CDR2 SYDVKM. The CDR3 spans 13 residues. V was shortened by 8 bases and J by 4 bases, with 12 bases between the two germline ends. CDR3: CASSSGGGNTIYF. CDR3 coding DNA: TGTGCCAGCTCGTCAGGTGGGGGAAACACCATATATTTT.

The chain links TRBV28 to TRBJ2-4, with 9 bases lining up with TRBD2. The V segment lost 0 bases and the J segment 5 bases; nucleotides outside the gene matches: 5. The CDR3 covers 16 residues. Germline V lookup: CDR1 MDHEN, CDR2 SYDVKM. The CDR3 loop is CASSLWGGRGQNIQYF. The DNA for the CDR3 is TGTGCCAGCAGTTTATGGGGCGGGAGGGGCCAAAACATTCAGTACTTC.

The chain combines TRBV5-1 with TRBJ1-1, with D possibly being TRBD1 (6 bases). Germline V gene sequence: CDR1 SGHRS, CDR2 YFSETQ. The CDR3 totals 14 residues. Trimming cost V 2 bases and J 3 bases, with 11 bases left between them. CDR3 protein: CASSFFPGDTEAFF. The CDR3 DNA reads TGCGCCAGCAGCTTCTTCCCAGGGGACACTGAAGCTTTCTTT.

V and J are TRBV5-4 and TRBJ1-6; D is perhaps TRBD1 (6 bases). Germline assignment: CDR1 SGHNT and CDR2 YYREEE (reference sequence). The CDR3 totals 15 residues. Trimming pared 2 bases from V and 13 bases from J, leaving 19 bases between. The CDR3 sequence: CASSFSTLPGAPLHF. CDR3 bases: TGTGCCAGCAGCTTCAGCACACTACCAGGGGCCCCCCTCCACTTT.